The T cell receptor (beta chain) under discussion was sequenced for a study of T cell clonality in common variable immunodeficiency. Study-level points and caveats: The cause of increased CVID clonality remains unclear without subpopulation sequencing. TCRbeta clonality was increased in CVID versus healthy controls. Fewer TCRbeta clones were shared among CVID subjects than controls.

Using immunoSEQ multiplex PCR, the repertoire was profiled, and TCRdb retains in-frame clones only, with some absent. The record shows around 45,000 clones for this sample, with no singletons present. Germline CDR1 is KGHDR and CDR2 is SFDVKD. V trimming: 1 base; J trimming: 2 bases; junction bases outside the gene matches: 5. The CDR3 is 16 amino acids. Each donor provided about 5 to 8.5 ml of heparinized whole blood. This clone was observed at least ten times. Its antigen is not identified. The CDR3 goes on 3 residues after the read ends, and that part is filled in from the germline J gene. Sequencing used peripheral blood mononuclear cells. This sequence joins TRBV24-1 and TRBJ2-7; TRBD2 aligns across 9 bases. The TCR comes from a person aged 18-70 years in good health. CDR3 loop: CATSDFGGRAPYEQYF. CDR3 bases read: TGTGCCACCAGTGATTTCGGCGGGAGGGCCCCCTACGAG.